This is a list of T cell receptor beta chains from one sample in a study of OX40 agonist ivuxolimab in advanced cancers. Only in-frame clones appear in the TCRdb table, and some are missing; sequencing was by immunoSEQ multiplex PCR. The sample includes about 110,000 clones, 75% to 95% seen only once; the top ten take roughly 1.3%. The sample was CD4+ or CD8+ T cells sorted from blood, taken in a trial of the OX40 agonist ivuxolimab. The receptor source for this set is an adult with an advanced solid tumor such as melanoma, head and neck, liver or kidney cancer. Each CDR3 is given with its conserved first and last residue. The D gene is left open where the match is weak. Size tells how often a clone was seen (once, few, many) or the class of an expanded clone, and some rows leave it out.

clone_size	v_call	d_call	j_call	cdr3_aa	cdr3_nt
NA	TRBV10-2	NA	TRBJ1-5	CASKLGNSNQPQHF	TGCGCCAGCAAGTTAGGTAACTCAAATCAGCCCCAGCATTTT
NA	TRBV9	NA	TRBJ1-1	CASSTQLSNTEAFF	TGTGCCAGCAGCACCCAGTTGTCCAACACTGAAGCTTTCTTT
NA	TRBV13	NA	TRBJ2-3	CASSSIAEPGTDTQYF	TGTGCCAGCAGCTCTATAGCGGAGCCGGGCACAGATACGCAGTATTTT
NA	TRBV7-9	TRBD1	TRBJ1-1	CASSKGQGGTEAFF	TGTGCCAGCAGCAAGGGACAGGGCGGCACTGAAGCTTTCTTT
NA	TRBV6-5	NA	TRBJ1-4	CASTPGRRGDEKLFF	TGTGCCAGCACTCCCGGACGGAGAGGAGATGAAAAACTGTTTTTT
once	TRBV5-5	TRBD2	TRBJ2-2	CASSLGGGLAGVHGELFF	TGTGCCAGCAGCTTGGGAGGGGGACTAGCGGGAGTCCACGGGGAGCTGTTTTTT
NA	TRBV7-2	TRBD1	TRBJ1-1	CASSLVPTGMATEAFF	TGTGCCAGCAGCTTAGTACCGACAGGGATGGCCACTGAAGCTTTCTTT
NA	TRBV10-1	TRBD1	TRBJ2-5	CASSSGGSGTQYF	TGCGCCAGCAGTTCAGGGGGCAGTGGGACCCAGTACTTC
once	TRBV21-1	NA	TRBJ2-7	CASSKGVTGGRDEQYF	TGTGCCAGCAGCAAAGGCGTCACAGGGGGCAGGGACGAGCAGTACTTC
NA	TRBV4-1	TRBD2	TRBJ2-7	CASSQGSGTSGIYEQYF	TGCGCCAGCAGCCAGGGCTCCGGGACTAGCGGGATCTACGAGCAGTACTTC
NA	TRBV6-1	TRBD2	TRBJ2-3	CASRPWTSGGDTQYF	TGTGCCAGCAGGCCCTGGACTAGCGGGGGAGATACGCAGTATTTT
NA	TRBV18	NA	TRBJ1-1	CASSPLAAEAFF	TGTGCCAGCTCACCACTGGCGGCTGAAGCTTTCTTT
once	TRBV5-4	NA	TRBJ1-2	CASSSGGAGYGYTF	TGTGCCAGCAGCTCCGGCGGGGCGGGCTATGGCTACACCTTC
NA	TRBV9	NA	TRBJ1-4	CASSVGDSGGEKLFF	TGTGCCAGCAGCGTAGGGGACTCGGGCGGGGAAAAACTGTTTTTT
NA	TRBV14	NA	TRBJ2-6	CASSQDRGRGSGSGANVLTF	TGTGCCAGCAGCCAAGATCGAGGGCGGGGATCGGGCTCTGGGGCCAACGTCCTGACTTTC
NA	TRBV5-4	NA	TRBJ1-1	CASSLDGRGAFF	TGTGCCAGCAGCTTGGACGGGCGAGGAGCTTTCTTT
NA	TRBV7-9	NA	TRBJ1-1	CASSLVHRNTEAFF	TGTGCCAGCAGCTTAGTCCACAGGAACACTGAAGCTTTCTTT
NA	TRBV7-2	TRBD1	TRBJ1-1	CASSLGEGAVTEAFF	TGTGCCAGCAGCTTAGGCGAGGGGGCAGTCACTGAAGCTTTCTTT
once	TRBV7-5	NA	TRBJ2-7	CARSLDQSYEQYF	TGTGCCAGAAGCTTGGATCAAAGCTACGAGCAGTACTTC
NA	TRBV5-1	TRBD1	TRBJ2-1	CASSLGTGDGNEQFF	TGCGCCAGCAGCTTGGGGACAGGGGACGGCAATGAGCAGTTCTTC
NA	TRBV7-2	TRBD1	TRBJ1-3	CASSPDRAANTIYF	TGTGCCAGCAGCCCGGACAGGGCGGCGAACACCATATATTTT
NA	TRBV27	NA	TRBJ2-4	CASSVSGAIQYF	TGTGCCAGCAGTGTCTCAGGTGCCATTCAGTACTTC
few	TRBV6-4	NA	TRBJ1-5	CASMESACQPQHF	TGTGCCAGCATGGAATCTGCGTGTCAGCCCCAGCATTTT
NA	TRBV19	NA	TRBJ2-1	CASSHPGGSSYNEQFF	TGTGCCAGTAGTCACCCGGGCGGTAGCTCCTACAATGAGCAGTTCTTC
NA	TRBV28	NA	TRBJ1-4	CASSLSGNGKLFF	TGTGCCAGCAGTTTATCAGGGAACGGGAAACTGTTTTTT
NA	TRBV7-3	NA	TRBJ2-3	CASSPEGDTQYF	TGTGCCAGCAGCCCCGAGGGAGACACGCAGTATTTT
NA	TRBV28	NA	TRBJ1-1	CASSLWQGSRNTEAFF	TGTGCCAGCAGTTTATGGCAGGGGTCCCGGAACACTGAAGCTTTCTTT
NA	TRBV19	NA	TRBJ2-1	CASSMSLYNEQFF	TGTGCCAGTAGTATGAGTCTCTACAATGAGCAGTTCTTC
NA	TRBV6-1	NA	TRBJ2-1	CASSLLRDNEQFF	TGTGCCAGCAGTCTACTTAGAGACAATGAGCAGTTCTTC
NA	TRBV18	NA	TRBJ2-5	CASSPRTEYGGTQYF	TGTGCCAGCTCACCACGGACGGAGTACGGAGGGACCCAGTACTTC
NA	TRBV27	NA	TRBJ1-5	CASSQGNVNSNQPQHF	TGTGCCAGCAGCCAGGGGAACGTCAATAGCAATCAGCCCCAGCATTTT
few	TRBV5-4	NA	TRBJ2-1	CASSSRVSYNEQFF	TGTGCCAGCAGCTCCCGGGTCTCCTACAATGAGCAGTTCTTC
NA	TRBV6-1	TRBD2	TRBJ2-2	CASSVLAVNTGELFF	TGTGCCAGCAGTGTACTAGCGGTAAACACCGGGGAGCTGTTTTTT
NA	TRBV2	NA	TRBJ2-7	CASVGGEQYF	TGTGCCAGCGTAGGTGGCGAGCAGTACTTC
NA	TRBV7-9	NA	TRBJ2-7	CASSLGGGGEQYF	TGTGCCAGCAGCTTGGGGGGTGGTGGCGAGCAGTACTTC
NA	TRBV7-2	NA	TRBJ2-7	CASSLEGDYEQYF	TGTGCCAGCAGCTTAGAGGGAGACTACGAGCAGTACTTC
NA	TRBV18	TRBD1	TRBJ1-4	CASSRTGAPNEKLFF	TGTGCCAGCTCCCGGACAGGGGCGCCTAATGAAAAACTGTTTTTT
once	TRBV5-4	NA	TRBJ1-2	CASSLDGNSHGYTF	TGTGCCAGCAGCTTGGACGGGAATTCTCATGGCTACACCTTC
NA	TRBV19	NA	TRBJ1-1	CASRRDLLTEAFF	TGTGCCAGCCGGCGGGACCTTTTGACTGAAGCTTTCTTT
NA	TRBV6-4	NA	TRBJ1-1	CASSDGPNTEAFF	TGTGCCAGCAGTGATGGACCAAACACTGAAGCTTTCTTT
NA	TRBV6-6	NA	TRBJ2-3	CASRLGGSTDTQYF	TGTGCCAGCAGGCTCGGGGGTAGCACAGATACGCAGTATTTT
NA	TRBV5-8	TRBD1	TRBJ2-3	CASSLQGAGPSDTQYF	TGTGCCAGCAGCCTCCAGGGGGCGGGCCCCTCAGATACGCAGTATTTT
NA	TRBV18	NA	TRBJ2-7	CASSPGPGSYEQYF	TGTGCCAGCTCACCAGGTCCAGGCTCCTACGAGCAGTACTTC
NA	TRBV19	TRBD1	TRBJ1-5	CASSITDRDQPQHF	TGTGCCAGTAGTATAACGGACAGGGATCAGCCCCAGCATTTT
NA	TRBV5-6	TRBD2	TRBJ2-1	CASFYIAGYSYNEQFF	TGTGCCAGCTTTTATATAGCGGGGTATTCCTACAATGAGCAGTTCTTC
NA	TRBV11-2	NA	TRBJ1-2	CASSLVFSVANYGYTF	TGTGCCAGCAGCTTAGTGTTTTCCGTAGCTAACTATGGCTACACCTTC
NA	TRBV5-5	NA	TRBJ1-2	CASSLTTNYGYTF	TGTGCCAGCAGCTTGACAACTAACTATGGCTACACCTTC
NA	TRBV4-1	NA	TRBJ1-4	CASSHPGTSSQKLFF	TGCGCCAGCAGCCACCCCGGGACGTCGAGTCAAAAACTGTTTTTT